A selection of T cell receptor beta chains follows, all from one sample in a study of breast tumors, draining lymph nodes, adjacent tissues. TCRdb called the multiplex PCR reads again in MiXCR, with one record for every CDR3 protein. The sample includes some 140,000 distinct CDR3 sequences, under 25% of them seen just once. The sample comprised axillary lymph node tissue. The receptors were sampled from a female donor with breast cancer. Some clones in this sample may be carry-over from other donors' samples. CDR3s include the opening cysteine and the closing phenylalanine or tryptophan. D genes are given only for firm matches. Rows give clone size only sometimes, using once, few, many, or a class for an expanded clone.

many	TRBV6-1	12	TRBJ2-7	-	TGTGCCAGCAGTGAAGCAGCCGTTGTGCAGTACTTC	CASSEAAVVQYF
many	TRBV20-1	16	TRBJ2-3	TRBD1	TGCAGTGCTACGAATATGGACAGGGGGGGCACAGATACGCAGTATTTT	CSATNMDRGGTDTQYF
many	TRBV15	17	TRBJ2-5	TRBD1	TGTGCCACCAGCAGTCTTACAAAGGACAGGTGGGGAGAGACCCAGTACTTC	CATSSLTKDRWGETQYF
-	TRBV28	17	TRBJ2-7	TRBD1	TGTGCCAGCAGTTTGATAGGGACAGGGCCAAAAGGGTACGAGCAGTACTTC	CASSLIGTGPKGYEQYF
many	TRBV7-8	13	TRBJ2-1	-	TGTGCCAGCTTAGGGCCGAAATCCAATGAGCAGTTCTTC	CASLGPKSNEQFF
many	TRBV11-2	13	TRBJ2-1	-	TGTGCCAGCAGCTTCCGCGCGGGGATTGAGCAGTTCTTC	CASSFRAGIEQFF
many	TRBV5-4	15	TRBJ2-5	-	TGTGCCAGCAGCTTGTCTGCCAGTGGAGGAGAGACCCAGTACTTC	CASSLSASGGETQYF
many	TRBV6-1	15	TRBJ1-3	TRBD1	TGTGCCAGCAGTGACCGACAGGGACCTGGAAACACCATATATTTT	CASSDRQGPGNTIYF
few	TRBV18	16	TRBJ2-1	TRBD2	TGTGCCAGCTCACCTCTTATAGCGGGAGGTCACAATGAGCAGTTCTTC	CASSPLIAGGHNEQFF
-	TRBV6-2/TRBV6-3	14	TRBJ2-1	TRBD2	TGTGCCAGCAGTCCAGGACTAGCCCCCAATGAGCAGTTCTTC	CASSPGLAPNEQFF
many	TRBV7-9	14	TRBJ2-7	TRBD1	TGTGCCAGCAGCTGGGACAGAGAAACCTACGAGCAGTACTTC	CASSWDRETYEQYF
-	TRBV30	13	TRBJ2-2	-	TGTGCCTGGAGTGTACTAACGAACGGGGAGCTGTTTTTT	CAWSVLTNGELFF
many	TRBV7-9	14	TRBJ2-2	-	TGTGCCAGCAGCTTGGGGCTGTACACCGGGGAGCTGTTTTTT	CASSLGLYTGELFF
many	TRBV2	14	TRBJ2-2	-	TGTGCCAGCAGGTATGGGGCGAACACCGGGGAGCTGTTTTTT	CASRYGANTGELFF
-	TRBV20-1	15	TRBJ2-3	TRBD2	TGCAGTGCTAGATTTCTAGCGGGAGGCGCAGATACGCAGTATTTT	CSARFLAGGADTQYF
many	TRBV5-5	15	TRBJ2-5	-	TGTGCCAGCAGCTTGGAATTAGCGGTCCAAGAGACCCAGTACTTC	CASSLELAVQETQYF
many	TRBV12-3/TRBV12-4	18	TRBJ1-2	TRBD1	TGTGCCAGCAGTCCGTTAGGGGGCCCGTCTCCGTCTAACTATGGCTACACCTTC	CASSPLGGPSPSNYGYTF
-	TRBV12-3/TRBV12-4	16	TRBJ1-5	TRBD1	TGTGCCGGCGGGCCGCTAAGGGACAGCCCCAATCAGCCCCAGCATTTT	CAGGPLRDSPNQPQHF
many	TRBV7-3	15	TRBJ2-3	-	TGTGCCAGCAGCTTACAGGGCCCGGGGGCAGATACGCAGTATTTT	CASSLQGPGADTQYF
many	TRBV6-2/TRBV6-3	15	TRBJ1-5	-	TGTGCCAGCAGCCGCGGATCAACGGGTGGTCAGCCCCAGCATTTT	CASSRGSTGGQPQHF
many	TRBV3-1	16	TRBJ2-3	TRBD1	TGTGCCAGCAGCTTGCAGGGGGCGGGACTCACAGATACGCAGTATTTT	CASSLQGAGLTDTQYF
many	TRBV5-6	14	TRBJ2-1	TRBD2	TGTGCCAGCAGCCCCGGGACTAGTCCCAGCGAGCAGTTCTTC	CASSPGTSPSEQFF
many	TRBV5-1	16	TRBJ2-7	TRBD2	TGCGCCAGCAGCCCACAACCGGGACTAGCGGAATACGAGCAGTACTTC	CASSPQPGLAEYEQYF
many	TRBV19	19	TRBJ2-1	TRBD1	TGTGCCAGTACTCCTTCGGACAGGGGGCGAAGCAGCCCCGAGGATGAGCAGTTCTTC	CASTPSDRGRSSPEDEQFF
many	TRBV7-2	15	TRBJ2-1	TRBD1	TGTGCCAGCAGCTACCGGGACAGGTCCTACAATGAGCAGTTCTTC	CASSYRDRSYNEQFF
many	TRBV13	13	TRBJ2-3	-	TGTGCCAGCAGCTTATGGGAGGCAGATACGCAGTATTTT	CASSLWEADTQYF
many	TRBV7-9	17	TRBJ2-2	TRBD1	TGTGCCAGCAGGGACGGGACAGGCCGACTAGTTACCGGGGAGCTGTTTTTT	CASRDGTGRLVTGELFF
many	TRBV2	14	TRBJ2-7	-	TGTGCCAGCAATGGCCAGGGAAGGACCTACGAGCAGTACTTC	CASNGQGRTYEQYF
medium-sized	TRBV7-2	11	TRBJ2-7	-	TGTGCCAGCAGCCACTCCTACGAGCAGTACTTC	CASSHSYEQYF
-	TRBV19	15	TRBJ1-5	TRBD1	TGTGCCAGTAGTCGAGGGGGACAGGGGATTCAGCCCCAGCATTTT	CASSRGGQGIQPQHF
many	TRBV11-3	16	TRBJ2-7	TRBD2	TGTGCCAGCAGCTCATGGGGACTAGCGGGAACCTACGAGCAGTACTTC	CASSSWGLAGTYEQYF
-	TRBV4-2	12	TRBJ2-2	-	TGTGCCAGCAGCCTCGATACAGGGGAGCTGTTTTTT	CASSLDTGELFF
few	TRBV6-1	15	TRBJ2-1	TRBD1	TGTGCCAGCAGTGGATGGGACAGGGGGAACAATGAGCAGTTCTTC	CASSGWDRGNNEQFF
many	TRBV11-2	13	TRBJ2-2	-	TGTGCCAGCAGCCCCAAGTACACCGGGGAGCTGTTTTTT	CASSPKYTGELFF
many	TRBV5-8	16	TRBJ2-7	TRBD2	TGTGCCAGCAGCTTGGATCCAGCGGGAGTCACCTACGAGCAGTACTTC	CASSLDPAGVTYEQYF
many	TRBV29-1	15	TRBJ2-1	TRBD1	TGCAGCGTTGCCTCGACAGGGGGCGGGGACAATGAGCAGTTCTTC	CSVASTGGGDNEQFF
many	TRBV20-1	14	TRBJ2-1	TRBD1	TGCAGTGCTGCGGGACAGGGAGACTACAATGAGCAGTTCTTC	CSAAGQGDYNEQFF
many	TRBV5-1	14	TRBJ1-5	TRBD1	TGCGCCAGCAGCGTAGGGACAGGGGGGCAGCCCCAGCATTTT	CASSVGTGGQPQHF
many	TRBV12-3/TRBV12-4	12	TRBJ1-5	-	TGTGCCAGCAGTTTTAGCAATCAGCCCCAGCATTTT	CASSFSNQPQHF
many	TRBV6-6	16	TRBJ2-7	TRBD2	TGTGCCAGCAGTTACTCTCTAGCGGAGGTTCTAGACGAGCAGTACTTC	CASSYSLAEVLDEQYF
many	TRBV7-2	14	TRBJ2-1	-	TGTGCCAGCAGCTTCGGGACGGAGTACAATGAGCAGTTCTTC	CASSFGTEYNEQFF
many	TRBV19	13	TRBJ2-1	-	TGTGCCAGTAGTGATGTTGCGGGATACGAGCAGTTCTTC	CASSDVAGYEQFF
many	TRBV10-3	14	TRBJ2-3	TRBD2	TGTGCCATCAGCCCCGGACTAGCGGGAGATACGCAGTATTTT	CAISPGLAGDTQYF
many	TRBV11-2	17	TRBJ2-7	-	TGTGCCAGCAGCTTAGATGGTCTGGGCTTCAGCTCCTACGAGCAGTACTTC	CASSLDGLGFSSYEQYF
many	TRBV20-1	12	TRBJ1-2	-	TGCAGTGCTAGATGGGGTAATCGGGGTTACACCTTC	CSARWGNRGYTF
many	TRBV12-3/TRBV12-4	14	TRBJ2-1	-	TGTGCCAGCAGCCATAGCGAAACCTACAATGAGCAGTTCTTC	CASSHSETYNEQFF
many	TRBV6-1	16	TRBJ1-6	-	TGTGCCAGCAGTGTCCGCAGCTGGGCAACCAATTCACCCCTCCACTTT	CASSVRSWATNSPLHF
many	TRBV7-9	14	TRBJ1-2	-	TGTGCCAGCAGCGAGGCGGGGGGAGGCTATGGCTACACCTTC	CASSEAGGGYGYTF
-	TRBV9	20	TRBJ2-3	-	TGCGCCAGCATAAAATGGGACAACCCCTCAAAAAAAATCCGCACAGATACGCAGTATTTT	CASIKWDNPSKKIRTDTQYF
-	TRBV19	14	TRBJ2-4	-	TGTGCCAGTAGTAAGCACTCGGCCAAAAACATTCAGTACTTC	CASSKHSAKNIQYF
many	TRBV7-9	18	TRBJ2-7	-	TGTGCCAGCAGCCCCACACATTTGGGGGGAGTCAGATCCTACGAGCAGTACTTC	CASSPTHLGGVRSYEQYF
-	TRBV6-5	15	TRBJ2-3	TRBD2	TGTGCCAGCAGCGGGACTAGCGGAAACACAGATACGCAGTATTTT	CASSGTSGNTDTQYF
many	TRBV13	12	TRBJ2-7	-	TGTGCCAGCAGCTCGAGGCAGTACGAGCAGTACTTC	CASSSRQYEQYF
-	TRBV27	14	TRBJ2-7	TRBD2	TGTGCCAGCATACTAGCGGGGCATCCCTACGAGCAGTACTTC	CASILAGHPYEQYF
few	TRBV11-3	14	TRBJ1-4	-	TGTGCCAGCATAAGGAAGGACCGGAATGAAAAACTGTTTTTT	CASIRKDRNEKLFF
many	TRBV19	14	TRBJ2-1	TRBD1	TGTGCCAGTAGTATAGGCCAGGGACAGGGTGAGCAGTTCTTC	CASSIGQGQGEQFF
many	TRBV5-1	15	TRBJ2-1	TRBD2	TGCGCCAGCAGCCGCTGGACTAGCGGGAGCAATGAGCAGTTCTTC	CASSRWTSGSNEQFF
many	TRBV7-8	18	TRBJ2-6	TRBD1	TGTGCCAGCAGCCAGTCGACAGGGGGCCAGGGTGGGGCCAACGTCCTGACTTTC	CASSQSTGGQGGANVLTF
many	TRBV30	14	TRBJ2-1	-	TGTGCCTGGAGTTTGGGGGCCTGGAACAATGAGCAGTTCTTC	CAWSLGAWNNEQFF
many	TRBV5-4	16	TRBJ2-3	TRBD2	TGTGCCAGCAGCCGGGGGACTAGCGGGAGCACAGATACGCAGTATTTT	CASSRGTSGSTDTQYF